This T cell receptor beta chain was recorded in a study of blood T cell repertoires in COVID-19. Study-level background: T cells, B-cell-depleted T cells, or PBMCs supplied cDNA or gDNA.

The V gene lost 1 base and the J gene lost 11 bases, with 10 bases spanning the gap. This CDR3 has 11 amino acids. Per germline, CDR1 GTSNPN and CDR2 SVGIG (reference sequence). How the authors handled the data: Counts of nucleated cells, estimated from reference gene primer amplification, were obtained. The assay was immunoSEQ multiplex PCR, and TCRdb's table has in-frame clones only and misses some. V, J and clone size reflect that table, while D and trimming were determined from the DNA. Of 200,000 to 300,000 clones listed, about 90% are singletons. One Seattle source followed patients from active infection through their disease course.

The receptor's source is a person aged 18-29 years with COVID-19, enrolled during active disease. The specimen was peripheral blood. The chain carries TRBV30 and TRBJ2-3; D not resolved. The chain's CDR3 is CAWSDGSQQYF. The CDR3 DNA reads TGTGCCTGGAGTGATGGTAGTCAGCAGTATTTT.